A selection of T cell receptor beta chains follows, all from one sample in a study of CD8+CD57+ T cells in acquired aplastic anemia. One entry per CDR3 protein, called by TCRdb with MiXCR from the reads. The sample has more than 150,000 distinct CDR3 sequences, about 64% seen once; the top ten hold about half. The sequencing sample was made of sorted CD4+, CD8+, or CD8+CD57+ T cells (not recorded which) from PBMCs. The source of these receptors is a human donor with severe aplastic anemia or a healthy control (not recorded which). CDR3s include the opening cysteine and the closing phenylalanine or tryptophan. Fields, in order: D gene, V gene, clone size, J gene, CDR3 protein, CDR3 DNA. The D gene is left open where the match is weak. Rows give clone size only sometimes, using once, few, many, or a class for an expanded clone.

d_gene: NA; v_gene: TRBV10-3; abundance: NA; j_gene: TRBJ2-7; CDR3aa: CAISVTKGSELYEQYF; CDR3nt: TGTGCCATCAGTGTTACTAAGGGGAGTGAACTCTACGAGCAGTACTTC
d_gene: NA; v_gene: TRBV5-6; abundance: NA; j_gene: TRBJ2-3; CDR3aa: CASSLIVSGTQYF; CDR3nt: TGTGCCAGCAGCTTGATCGTTAGCGGTACGCAGTATTTT
d_gene: TRBD2; v_gene: TRBV20-1; abundance: NA; j_gene: TRBJ2-1; CDR3aa: CSARGSGRDNEQFF; CDR3nt: TGCAGTGCTAGAGGTAGCGGGAGGGACAATGAGCAGTTCTTC
d_gene: TRBD1; v_gene: TRBV2; abundance: NA; j_gene: TRBJ2-7; CDR3aa: CASTEDRGSYEQYF; CDR3nt: TGTGCCAGCACTGAGGACAGGGGCTCCTACGAGCAGTACTTC
d_gene: TRBD1; v_gene: TRBV5-1; abundance: NA; j_gene: TRBJ2-7; CDR3aa: CASSYSGTGLYEQYF; CDR3nt: TGCGCCAGCAGCTATTCCGGGACAGGGCTCTACGAGCAGTACTTC
d_gene: NA; v_gene: TRBV25-1; abundance: NA; j_gene: TRBJ2-1; CDR3aa: CASRGVSPYNEQFF; CDR3nt: TGTGCCAGCAGAGGGGTCAGCCCCTACAATGAGCAGTTCTTC
d_gene: TRBD1; v_gene: TRBV20-1; abundance: NA; j_gene: TRBJ2-5; CDR3aa: CSALKGQGGETQYF; CDR3nt: TGCAGTGCCCTTAAGGGACAGGGGGGAGAGACCCAGTACTTC
d_gene: NA; v_gene: TRBV9; abundance: medium-sized; j_gene: TRBJ1-6; CDR3aa: CASSVAVWEGAGNSPLHF; CDR3nt: TGTGCCAGCAGCGTAGCGGTATGGGAAGGGGCTGGGAATTCACCCCTCCACTTT
d_gene: NA; v_gene: TRBV2; abundance: NA; j_gene: TRBJ1-6; CDR3aa: CASSDGAYNSPLHF; CDR3nt: TGTGCCAGCAGTGATGGGGCTTATAATTCACCCCTCCACTTT
d_gene: NA; v_gene: TRBV20-1; abundance: many; j_gene: TRBJ2-7; CDR3aa: CSARARGGISYEQYF; CDR3nt: TGCAGTGCTAGAGCCAGGGGGGGCATTTCCTACGAGCAGTACTTC
d_gene: TRBD2; v_gene: TRBV5-1; abundance: few; j_gene: TRBJ2-2; CDR3aa: CASSLAPGGSSNEQFF; CDR3nt: TGCGCCAGCAGCTTGGCCCCAGGCGGGAGCAGCAATGAGCAGTTTTTT